This TCR beta chain was sequenced in a study of T-cell memory formation after mild COVID-19. Study conclusions and caveats: CD4+ contracting clones were found mainly in CM and EM, and CD8+ ones in EMRA. A second wave expanding day 15 to 37 was CD4+-biased; contracting clones were balanced. Pre-infection memory held some responding clones, suggesting pre-existing cross-reactive T cells responded.

TCRdb reprocessed the 5' RACE reads via MiXCR and lists one record per CDR3 protein. The sample includes about 320,000 distinct CDR3 sequences, roughly an eighth of them seen just once. Of note for this clonotype: Its antigen is unidentified.

Per germline, CDR1 MNHNY and CDR2 SVGAGI (reference sequence). J lost 3 bases, V lost 6 bases, and 7 bases had no gene match. The CDR3 loop spans 16 amino acids. The source is a young man who had mild COVID-19 (a few samples of this study predate the infection). Cell type and time point are not known. Sequenced material: PBMCs or a T cell subset sorted from them (not recorded which). This chain joins TRBV6-6 and TRBJ2-1; TRBD2 matches 11 bases. The CDR3 bases are TGTGCCAGCAGAAACCTAGCGGGGGGTCTCTACAATGAGCAGTTCTTC. Protein: CASRNLAGGLYNEQFF.